One and the same sample provided the 23 T cell receptor beta chains below, sequenced in a study of blood T cell repertoires in COVID-19. Libraries were prepared by immunoSEQ multiplex PCR; TCRdb keeps only in-frame clonotypes and omits some of them. In the table there are under 500,000 clones, roughly 90% of which are singletons. Sample: peripheral blood. These TCRs come from a woman aged 30 to 39 with acute or convalescent COVID-19.

The genes are TRBV4-1 and TRBJ1-1, with D possibly being TRBD1 (6 bases). Germline lookup yields CDR1 MGHRA and CDR2 YSYEKL. The CDR3 extends over 17 amino acids. Trimming took off 0 bases at V and 0 bases at J, with 14 bases between the two ends. Here the CDR3 DNA reads TGCGCCAGCAGCCAAGAACCGGGGGGCGGCTTGAACACTGAAGCTTTCTTT. Its protein is CASSQEPGGGLNTEAFF.

The genes are TRBV9 and TRBJ1-1; 8 bases fit TRBD1. With 3 bases clipped from V and 5 bases from J, the junction kept 12 bases outside the gene matches. CDR3 length equals 16 residues. CDR1 and CDR2 from the germline V gene are SGDLS and YYNGEE. Written as DNA, the CDR3 is TGTGCCAGCAGCGCCCTTTCAACAGGGGGGGAAACTGAAGCTTTCTTT. It is translated as CASSALSTGGETEAFF.

The sample holds a few counts of this clone. The rearrangement uses TRBV7-6 and TRBJ2-3; 16 positions agree with TRBD2. This CDR3 region has 17 residues. Germline CDR1 is SGHVS and CDR2 is FNYEAQ. After removal of 5 bases from V and 4 bases from J, the junction contained 6 bases not matched to a gene. The CDR3 DNA sequence: TGTGCCAGCAGCGAGGGACTAGCGGGGGGGTCGGCAGATACGCAGTATTTT. It encodes CASSEGLAGGSADTQYF.

V is TRBV9 and J is TRBJ2-1; 10 nucleotides match TRBD1. V shed 3 bases and J 1 base; nucleotides not matched to a gene: 1. This CDR3 has 15 amino acids. Germline values: CDR1 SGDLS, CDR2 YYNGEE. CDR3 sequence (DNA): TGTGCCAGCAGCGAGGGACAGGGGTCCTACAATGAGCAGTTCTTC. Amino acid sequence: CASSEGQGSYNEQFF.

The CDR3 DNA is TGTGCCTGGAGTTCAGGTCTCCAAGAGACCCAGTACTTC. It is translated as CAWSSGLQETQYF. The V and J genes are TRBV30 and TRBJ2-5; D call uncertain. Germline CDR1 and CDR2: GTSNPN and SVGIG (reference sequence). This CDR3 region has 13 residues. The V gene lost 2 bases and the J gene lost 1 base, with 8 bases spanning the gap.

The CDR3 nucleotides read TGTGCCAGCAGCCGACAGGGGCCGAGCTCGTTCTATAATTCACCCCTCCACTTT. Translation gives CASSRQGPSSFYNSPLHF. The chain links TRBV7-9 to TRBJ1-6; 8 bases align to TRBD1. This CDR3 comprises 18 residues. Trimming took 5 bases from V and 3 from J; bases not matched to a gene: 12. The germline CDR1 and CDR2 sequences are SEHNR and FQNEAQ (reference sequence).

This chain connects TRBV11-2 to TRBJ1-2; D is undetermined. V lost 1 base to trimming and J lost 2 bases, with 5 bases between them. Germline V gene data show CDR1 as SGHAT and CDR2 as FQNNGV. The CDR3 extends over 13 amino acids. The CDR3 spells CASSLGINYGYTF. In DNA, the CDR3 is TGTGCCAGCAGCTTAGGTATAAACTATGGCTACACCTTC.

With regard to this clone: Germline is not matched at one junction end, which may reflect a read error. V usage is TRBV9 and J usage is TRBJ2-1; TRBD2 agrees at 10 bases. This CDR3 is 15 amino acids long. CDR1 SGDLS and CDR2 YYNGEE come from the germline V gene. CDR3 coding DNA: TGTGCCAGCAGCGTAGATAGAGCGGGGGGGCCGCCACGTATCTTC. It is translated as CASSVDRAGGPPRIF.

The chain employs TRBV29-1 and TRBJ2-7; 7 bases align to TRBD2. Germline loops: CDR1 SQVTM, CDR2 ANQGSEA. With 7 bases clipped from V and 0 bases from J, the junction kept 9 bases outside the gene matches. There are 14 residues in the CDR3. CDR3 sequence: CSAFLAESSYEQYF. The CDR3 nucleotides read TGCAGCGCGTTCCTAGCGGAAAGCTCCTACGAGCAGTACTTC.

The rearrangement uses TRBV7-9 and TRBJ1-4; a weak D match, TRBD1 (6 bases). The CDR3 extends over 13 amino acids. V gave up 3 bases and J gave up 8 bases, with 10 bases separating them. Germline V CDR1 and CDR2: SEHNR, FQNEAQ (reference sequence). In DNA, the CDR3 is TGTGCCAGCAGCTTGGGACATTGGGAAAAACTGTTTTTT. Translation: CASSLGHWEKLFF.

The CDR3: CASRTASNTEAFF. CDR3 nucleotide sequence: TGTGCCAGCAGGACAGCTTCGAACACTGAAGCTTTCTTT. This sequence joins TRBV2 and TRBJ1-1; perhaps TRBD1 as D (5 bases). Trimming took 6 bases from V and 1 from J, leaving 9 bases between them. The CDR3 extends over 13 amino acids. Germline V gene data show CDR1 as SNHLY and CDR2 as FYNNEI.

V and J are TRBV6-5 and TRBJ2-3; 13 nucleotides match TRBD2. The germline V gene has CDR1 MNHEY and CDR2 SVGAGI. The ends lost 4 bases at V and 3 bases at J; junction bases unmatched: 1. This CDR3 comprises 15 residues. CDR3 coding DNA: TGTGCCAGCAGTTGGACTAGCGGGGGAACAGATACGCAGTATTTT. This translates into CASSWTSGGTDTQYF.

The V gene is TRBV6-5, the J gene TRBJ2-5, with a weak D call TRBD1 (6 bases). The CDR3 consists of 14 residues. Per germline, CDR1 MNHEY and CDR2 SVGAGI. Trimming removed 6 bases from V and 5 bases from J, with 16 bases in between. DNA of the CDR3: TGTGCCAGCAGGTCTCGGGGACACGGGGAGACCCAGTACTTC. It specifies CASRSRGHGETQYF.

This clone appeared once. J is TRBJ1-2 and V is TRBV30, with D maybe TRBD1 (5 bases). Germline V CDR1 and CDR2: GTSNPN, SVGIG (reference sequence). This CDR3 is built from 14 residues. The germline V and J ends were trimmed by 2 bases and 2 bases, with 12 bases remaining between them. In DNA, the CDR3 is TGTGCCTGGAGTTGGCAGGGTAACAACTATGGCTACACCTTC. Encoded protein: CAWSWQGNNYGYTF.

As concerns this clone: Other DNA sequences from this sample encode an identical CDR3 as well. V gene TRBV5-6 combines with J gene TRBJ1-1; no firm D call. V lost 0 bases and J 4 bases, leaving 7 bases between the germline ends. The CDR3 extends over 13 amino acids. Looked up from germline, CDR1 is SGHDT and CDR2 is YYEEEE. The CDR3 nucleotides read TGTGCCAGCAGCTTGGGGCTAGGCACTGAAGCTTTCTTT. It specifies CASSLGLGTEAFF.

CDR3 nucleotides: TGTGCCAGCAGCCAAGAAGGGACAGGGATTCACAATGAGCAGTTCTTC. Translated: CASSQEGTGIHNEQFF. The gene calls are TRBV9 and TRBJ2-1; the match to TRBD1 covers 9 bases. Germline trimming cut 4 bases from V and 5 bases from J; bases unmatched to any gene: 10. Germline V lookup: CDR1 SGDLS, CDR2 YYNGEE. This CDR3 region has 16 residues.

This chain joins TRBV28 and TRBJ1-5; 7 nucleotides match TRBD1. This CDR3 region has 14 residues. Germline CDR1 MDHEN, CDR2 SYDVKM. V gave up 6 bases and J gave up 6 bases; unmatched junction bases: 8. CDR3 region: CASRTGHFSQPQHF. CDR3 nucleotides: TGTGCCAGCAGGACAGGGCATTTTAGTCAGCCCCAGCATTTT. Supplemented by reference TRBV28 and TRBJ1-5, the full variable domain reads DVKVTQSSRYLVKRTGEKVFLECVQDMDHENMFWYRQDPGLGLRLIYFSYDVKMKEKGDIPEGYSVSREKKERFSLILESASTNQTSMYLCASRTGHFSQPQHFGDGTRLSIL.

The rearrangement joins TRBV4-1 to TRBJ1-6, with a possible D match to TRBD1 (5 bases). CDR1 is MGHRA, CDR2 YSYEKL, per germline. This CDR3 has 16 residues. V gave up 0 bases and J gave up 2 bases, with 8 bases separating them. CDR3 sequence reads: CASSQDAGTYNSPLHF. The CDR3 DNA sequence: TGCGCCAGCAGCCAAGATGCAGGGACCTATAATTCACCCCTCCACTTT.

This rearrangement joins TRBV18 to TRBJ1-1; no reliable D call. CDR1 and CDR2 (germline): KGHSH, LQKENI. This CDR3 spans 13 amino acids. Trimming pared 4 bases from V and 6 bases from J, leaving 12 bases between. CDR3: CASSREVWAEAFF. DNA of the CDR3: TGTGCCAGCTCACGGGAGGTGTGGGCTGAAGCTTTCTTT.

This chain joins TRBV10-3 and TRBJ2-7; 9 nucleotides line up with TRBD2. Losses at the gene ends were 7 bases for V and 4 bases for J; bases not matched to a gene: 8. The CDR3 length is 14 residues. CDR1 is ENHRY and CDR2 is SYGVKD in the germline V gene. The CDR3 sequence is CAINSGGGAYEQYF. CDR3 DNA sequence: TGTGCCATCAATTCTGGCGGGGGGGCTTACGAGCAGTACTTC.

The CDR3 loop reads CASSLLSLTGELFF. The CDR3 DNA follows: TGTGCCAGCAGTTTGCTCTCACTCACCGGGGAGCTGTTTTTT. The chain employs TRBV27 and TRBJ2-2, with D uncertain. The CDR3 has 14 residues. Germline lookup yields CDR1 MNHEY and CDR2 SMNVEV (reference sequence). V was clipped by 3 bases and J by 4 bases, with 9 bases between them.

The J gene is TRBJ1-1, the V gene TRBV28; D perhaps matches TRBD1 (5 bases). The V end lost 6 bases, the J end lost 2 bases, and 19 bases lay between the germline ends. Germline assignment: CDR1 MDHEN and CDR2 SYDVKM. The CDR3 covers 16 residues. The CDR3 nucleotides read TGTGCCAGCAGAGCCGGTCTCAGGGTAGGTAACACTGAAGCTTTCTTT. Its protein is CASRAGLRVGNTEAFF.

The V gene is TRBV27, the J gene TRBJ2-7; 8 nucleotides line up with TRBD1. The CDR3 sequence is 16 residues long. CDR1 and CDR2 (germline): MNHEY, SMNVEV (reference sequence). V dropped 8 bases and J dropped 0; count of bases not matched to a gene: 12. This CDR3 is CASALGTGKSSYEQYF. The CDR3 DNA sequence: TGTGCCAGCGCCCTCGGGACAGGCAAGAGCTCCTACGAGCAGTACTTC.